Listed below are T cell receptor beta chains from one sample, sequenced in a study of technical replicates of blood from four donors. Produced via immunoSEQ multiplex PCR; TCRdb's table is partial and in-frame only. The sample carries about 100,000 clones, more than 90% recorded once. The sample was T cells isolated from PBMCs. The receptors derive from a human donor in good health. Each CDR3 is given with its conserved first and last residue. A D gene is named only where the DNA matches it firmly. The size of a clone is reported for some rows only, either as once, few or many, or as a class for expanded clones.

D	J	length	size	V	DNA	CDR3
.	TRBJ1-6	14	.	TRBV4-1	TGCGCCAGCAGCCCGGGACTACTGAATTCACCCCTCCACTTT	CASSPGLLNSPLHF
TRBD1	TRBJ2-7	14	.	TRBV10-2	TGCGCCAGCTGTCCCGGGACAGGGGCCTACGAGCAGTACTTC	CASCPGTGAYEQYF
.	TRBJ2-1	14	.	TRBV19	TGTGCCAGTAGTATAGTCCCAGGGGTCGATGAGCAGTTCTTC	CASSIVPGVDEQFF
.	TRBJ1-1	12	.	TRBV5-4	TGTGCCAGCAGCGCGGGACCGCTTGCAGCTTTCTTT	CASSAGPLAAFF
.	TRBJ1-4	17	.	TRBV25-1	TGTGCCAGCACCGGGGAGGGGTCGGGGGGGACTAATGAAAAACTGTTTTTT	CASTGEGSGGTNEKLFF
TRBD2	TRBJ2-1	16	.	TRBV25-1	TGTGCCAGCAGTGGGGGGAGCGGGAGGGCCAGGGATGAGCAGTTCTTC	CASSGGSGRARDEQFF
.	TRBJ2-7	15	.	TRBV19	TGTGCCAGTAGTAAAACGGACTACGCCTTCTACGAGCAGTACTTC	CASSKTDYAFYEQYF
.	TRBJ2-6	15	few	TRBV5-5	TGTGCCAGCAGCTTCAGGGGCCCTGGGGCCAACGTCCTGACTTTC	CASSFRGPGANVLTF
TRBD1	TRBJ2-7	13	.	TRBV6-5	TGTGCCAGCAGTTGGACAGGGCCCGGCGAGCAGTACTTC	CASSWTGPGEQYF
TRBD1	TRBJ2-1	15	.	TRBV2	TGTGCCAGCAGTGTGGAGGGACAGGGAAACGATGAGCAGTTCTTC	CASSVEGQGNDEQFF
TRBD1	TRBJ2-7	15	.	TRBV5-1	TGCGCCAGCAGCTTCTTACAGGGGCCCCCCTACGAGCAGTACTTC	CASSFLQGPPYEQYF
TRBD1	TRBJ2-5	14	.	TRBV5-1	TGCGCCAGCAGTAGAGACAGGGGGCGAGAGACCCAGTACTTC	CASSRDRGRETQYF
TRBD1	TRBJ1-6	16	.	TRBV19	TGTGCCAGTAGTATCGGGACAGGGGGCTCTAATTCACCCCTCCACTTT	CASSIGTGGSNSPLHF
TRBD2	TRBJ2-7	18	.	TRBV4-1	TGCGCCAGCAGCCAAGATCTCGGGGGACTAGCGGTTTCCTACGAGCAGTACTTC	CASSQDLGGLAVSYEQYF
TRBD2	TRBJ2-7	15	.	TRBV7-9	TGTGCCAGCAGCGTTAGCGGGGGTGTTCCCTACGAGCAGTACTTC	CASSVSGGVPYEQYF
TRBD1	TRBJ1-2	14	.	TRBV7-9	TGTGCCAGCAGTCCTAGACAGGGCAACTATGGCTACACCTTC	CASSPRQGNYGYTF
TRBD2	TRBJ2-7	17	.	TRBV7-2	TGTGCCAGCAGCCGAGGCGGAGCTAGCGGGAGGACCTACGAGCAGTACTTC	CASSRGGASGRTYEQYF
.	TRBJ1-6	14	.	TRBV5-4	TGTGCCAGCAGCTTGGAGAAACTTAATTCACCCCTCCACTTT	CASSLEKLNSPLHF
TRBD1	TRBJ1-6	15	.	TRBV7-3	TGTGCCAGCAGCTTAAACGGACAGGGTAATTCACCCCTCCACTTT	CASSLNGQGNSPLHF
.	TRBJ1-1	14	.	TRBV28	TGTGCCAGCAATGCAGGGACTTTGAACACTGAAGCTTTCTTT	CASNAGTLNTEAFF
.	TRBJ2-5	15	.	TRBV11-2	TGTGCCAGCAGCTTAGTTAAGACTCCACAAGAGACCCAGTACTTC	CASSLVKTPQETQYF
TRBD2	TRBJ2-1	18	.	TRBV2	TGTGCCAGCACCGGGACTAGCGGACTTGGGCACCCTTACAATGAGCAGTTCTTC	CASTGTSGLGHPYNEQFF
.	TRBJ1-4	13	.	TRBV5-1	TGCGCCAGCAGCTTGCATTCTAATGAAAAACTGTTTTTT	CASSLHSNEKLFF
.	TRBJ2-7	15	.	TRBV19	TGTGCCAGTAAGAGGGCAGCGTACGACGTCCACGAGCAGTACTTC	CASKRAAYDVHEQYF
TRBD1	TRBJ1-3	15	.	TRBV5-1	TGCGCCAGCAGCAGGACAGGGGCCTCTGGAAACACCATATATTTT	CASSRTGASGNTIYF
TRBD1	TRBJ1-2	14	.	TRBV10-3	TGTGCCATCACCGGAGGGACAGGGAACTATGGCTACACCTTC	CAITGGTGNYGYTF
.	TRBJ1-1	11	.	TRBV7-7	TGTGGGAGGCAGCTGAACACTGAAGCTTTCTTT	CGRQLNTEAFF
TRBD2	TRBJ2-3	16	.	TRBV9	TGTGCCAGCAGCGGACTAGCGGGGATTAGGGTAGATACGCAGTATTTT	CASSGLAGIRVDTQYF
.	TRBJ2-7	14	.	TRBV10-2	TGCGCCAGCACGGCAGGGATCTTCTCCTACGAGCAGTACTTC	CASTAGIFSYEQYF
.	TRBJ2-3	11	.	TRBV30	TGTGCCTGGAGTTTATCAGATACGCAGTATTTT	CAWSLSDTQYF
TRBD1	TRBJ2-3	14	.	TRBV2	TGTGCCAGCAAGGGGGCCCCAAGCACAGATACGCAGTATTTT	CASKGAPSTDTQYF
.	TRBJ2-6	15	.	TRBV4-1	TGCGCCAGCAGCCCCAGGGTGGCTGGGGCCAACGTCCTGACTTTC	CASSPRVAGANVLTF
TRBD1	TRBJ2-1	15	.	TRBV6-5	TGTGCCAGCAGTTACTCTAGGACAGGGTTCAATGAGCAGTTCTTC	CASSYSRTGFNEQFF
TRBD1	TRBJ2-7	16	.	TRBV28	TGTGCCAGCAGCTATAATGGTGGACAGGGACGCTACGAGCAGTACTTC	CASSYNGGQGRYEQYF
TRBD1	TRBJ1-2	14	.	TRBV2	TGTGCCAGCAGTGAAGAGTGGACAGGGGACGGCTACACCTTC	CASSEEWTGDGYTF
.	TRBJ1-1	13	.	TRBV6-4	TGTGCCAGCAGTGACTATATGAACACTGAAGCTTTCTTT	CASSDYMNTEAFF
TRBD1	TRBJ1-1	15	.	TRBV5-1	TGCGCCAGCAGCTTGGGGGGACAGGGATTTGGTGAAGCTTTCTTT	CASSLGGQGFGEAFF
TRBD2	TRBJ2-7	16	.	TRBV6-6	TGTGCCAGCAGTCCGGGAGGTCCGTACAGCTCCTACGAGCAGTACTTC	CASSPGGPYSSYEQYF
.	TRBJ1-5	15	.	TRBV6-1	TGTGCCAGCAGGGAAAATACAGTTAGCAATCAGCCCCAGCATTTT	CASRENTVSNQPQHF
.	TRBJ1-6	15	.	TRBV4-1	TGCGCCAGCAGCCAAGAGGCAGGTCTTAATTCACCCCTCCACTTT	CASSQEAGLNSPLHF
.	TRBJ1-4	15	.	TRBV28	TGTGCCAGCAGTTTATTAGGGGTGGAAAGTGAAAAACTGTTTTTT	CASSLLGVESEKLFF
.	TRBJ2-5	14	.	TRBV19	TGTGCCAGTAGTATAGCAGGGGAAGCGCAGACCCAGTACTTC	CASSIAGEAQTQYF
TRBD1	TRBJ1-3	16	.	TRBV18	TGTGCCAGCTCACCATCCGGACGGACAGGGGGAAACACCATATATTTT	CASSPSGRTGGNTIYF
.	TRBJ2-7	14	.	TRBV11-2	TGTGCCAGCAGCTTAGCCAGACAGGTATACGAGCAGTACTTC	CASSLARQVYEQYF
.	TRBJ2-4	14	.	TRBV6-5	TGTGCCAGCAGTACTCCGGGACACAAAAACATTCAGTACTTC	CASSTPGHKNIQYF
TRBD1	TRBJ2-3	16	.	TRBV28	TGTGCCAGCAGTTCCGCAGGCACAGGGGTCACAGATACGCAGTATTTT	CASSSAGTGVTDTQYF